Listed here is a single T cell receptor beta chain. Its target is not known. TCRdb's table, derived via immunoSEQ multiplex PCR, lists solely in-frame clones and lacks some. The sample has fewer than 100,000 clones, 87% seen once. This CDR3 is built from 13 residues. Germline loops: CDR1 SGHVS, CDR2 FNYEAQ. Trimming cost V 1 base and J 8 bases, with 11 bases left between them. This sample was taken from a study of T cell responses to AZD1222 COVID-19 vaccine. Whole-study findings and limits: Regions left unmutated in variants are reportedly the target of nearly half of spike-specific TCRs.

V is TRBV7-6 and J is TRBJ1-1; unclear D gene. The TCR comes from an adult who received the AZD1222 COVID-19 vaccine. The sample consisted of peripheral blood, taken 28 days after the second AZD1222 dose. The CDR3 coding sequence is TGTGCCAGCAGCTTAGGTCCGGAAACCGAAGCTTTCTTT. Its protein product is CASSLGPETEAFF.